This is a list of T cell receptor beta chains from one sample in a study of shared T cell receptors in the human thymus. Generated by immunoSEQ multiplex PCR, the TCRdb table keeps only in-frame clones and is missing some. The sample carries hundreds of thousands of clones, around 87% recorded once. This sample was shared with a second study, whose subject was human thymus T cells.

Input material: thymocytes. The receptors derive from a boy under three years old with a congenital heart defect. The CDR3 runs from the conserved cysteine through the conserved F or W. A D gene is named only where the DNA matches it firmly. Rows may omit the clone size; those that give it use once, few, many or a size class.

-,TRBJ1-1,TRBV19,TRBD1,TGTGCCAGTTATCGTACAGGGGACCCCCGGGTCACTGAAGCTTTCTTT,CASYRTGDPRVTEAFF
-,TRBJ1-5,TRBV28,-,TGTGCCAGCAGTTTTTCAGGGTCTGGTCAGCCCCAGCATTTT,CASSFSGSGQPQHF
-,TRBJ2-1,TRBV6-5,TRBD2,TGTGCCAGCAGTACCGGGACTAGCGAGTACAATGAGCAGTTCTTC,CASSTGTSEYNEQFF
-,TRBJ2-5,TRBV9,TRBD2,TGTGCCAGCAGCACCATAGCGGGGAGGCGAGAGACCCAGTACTTC,CASSTIAGRRETQYF
-,TRBJ1-1,TRBV5-1,TRBD1,TGCGCCAGCAGCGAAGACAGGGTGAACACTGAAGCTTTCTTT,CASSEDRVNTEAFF
once,TRBJ2-7,TRBV6-1,-,TGTGCCAGCAGTGAAAAGGCGGTTCCCTACCACGAGCAGTACTTC,CASSEKAVPYHEQYF
-,TRBJ2-5,TRBV7-9,TRBD1,TGTGCCAGCAGTTATAGCGCTATGGGGACAGGGGTGGTAGAGACCCAGTACTTC,CASSYSAMGTGVVETQYF
-,TRBJ1-5,TRBV7-8,TRBD1,TGTGCCAGCAGCTTCGACAGGGGGGAGATTGCGGCCCAGCATTTT,CASSFDRGEIAAQHF
once,TRBJ2-5,TRBV6-6,TRBD2,TGTGCCAGCAGTTACGGGGCCGGGGGGGAATACGAGACCCAGTACTTC,CASSYGAGGEYETQYF
-,TRBJ2-3,TRBV28,-,TGTGCCAGCAGTTTACGACGTGACTTCACAGATACGCAGTATTTT,CASSLRRDFTDTQYF
-,TRBJ1-2,TRBV7-9,-,TGTGCCAGCAGCTTAGCGAGGTCGGCTAACTATGGCTACACCTTC,CASSLARSANYGYTF
-,TRBJ2-7,TRBV7-6,-,TGTGCCAGCAGCTTAAGGAGATCCTACGAGCAGTACTTC,CASSLRRSYEQYF
-,TRBJ1-6,TRBV11-2,-,TGTGCCAGCAGCCCTAGGGGTGGAAACTATAATTCACCCCTCCACTTT,CASSPRGGNYNSPLHF
-,TRBJ1-5,TRBV30,-,TGTGCCTGGAGTGTACGCCAGGCAAGATCGGATCAGCCCCAGCATTTT,CAWSVRQARSDQPQHF
-,TRBJ1-4,TRBV30,TRBD1,TGTGCCTGGAGTGTAAGTTGGGACAGGGCCCTTAGTGAGGCTAATGAAAAACTGTTTTTT,CAWSVSWDRALSEANEKLFF
-,TRBJ2-7,TRBV6-1,-,TGTGCCAGCAGTGAATTCATCAGAGGGCCCTCCTACGAGCAGTACTTC,CASSEFIRGPSYEQYF
-,TRBJ2-1,TRBV28,TRBD2,TGTGCCAGCAGATTCCGACTAGCGGAGTCCTACAATGAGCAGTTCTTC,CASRFRLAESYNEQFF
-,TRBJ2-7,TRBV7-8,-,TGTGCCAGCAGCTTGACAAAGTCTTCCTACGAGCAGTACTTC,CASSLTKSSYEQYF
-,TRBJ1-4,TRBV4-3,-,TGCGCCAGCAGCCAAGATTCTCTGGGACTGCTTAATGAAAAACTGTTTTTT,CASSQDSLGLLNEKLFF
-,TRBJ2-1,TRBV6-6,TRBD1,TGTGCCAGCAAGAGGACAGGGGGCTACTACAATGAGCAGTTCTTC,CASKRTGGYYNEQFF
-,TRBJ2-7,TRBV5-3,-,TGTGCCAGAAGCTTGACAGGAAACTCCTACGAGCAGTACTTC,CARSLTGNSYEQYF
-,TRBJ2-2,TRBV5-1,-,TGCGCCAGCAGCTTATACTCAAGGGAGCTGTTTTTT,CASSLYSRELFF
once,TRBJ1-1,TRBV28,-,TGTGCCAGCAGACTAGGACAGAAGCCCGCCGAAGCTTTCTTT,CASRLGQKPAEAFF
-,TRBJ2-2,TRBV5-6,TRBD1,TGTGCCAGCATCGGGGGACAGGACACCGGGGAGCTGTTTTTT,CASIGGQDTGELFF
-,TRBJ2-1,TRBV19,TRBD2,TGTGCCAGTAGTTTTACTTTCCCGCGGGAGGTCAATGAGCAGTTCTTC,CASSFTFPREVNEQFF
-,TRBJ2-7,TRBV7-6,TRBD1,TGTGCCAGCAGCCGACAGGGGGTTGTATACGAGCAGTACTTC,CASSRQGVVYEQYF
-,TRBJ1-3,TRBV28,TRBD1,TGTGCCAGCAGTTCCCCCCCTTTTGACAGGGCCTCTTCGAACACCATATATTTT,CASSSPPFDRASSNTIYF
-,TRBJ2-7,TRBV4-3,-,TGCGCCAGCAGCCAGAGCCAGGGAACCCTCTACGAGCAGTACTTC,CASSQSQGTLYEQYF
-,TRBJ2-7,TRBV6-5,-,TGTGCCAGCAGTTACCACGGACAGCAGCACTACGAGCAGTACTTC,CASSYHGQQHYEQYF
-,TRBJ2-5,TRBV6-1,-,TGTGCCAGCAGTGATATGGACAGAACGAAAGAGACCCAGTACTTC,CASSDMDRTKETQYF
-,TRBJ2-1,TRBV27,TRBD2,TGTGCCAGCACCTCCGGGACTAGCGGGATCTCTGTTTACAATGAGCAGTTCTTC,CASTSGTSGISVYNEQFF
-,TRBJ2-7,TRBV5-1,TRBD2,TGCGCCAGCAGCTTGGGCGGGAGCTCCTACGAGCAGTACTTC,CASSLGGSSYEQYF
-,TRBJ1-3,TRBV30,-,TGTGCCTGGAGTGTAGACCCCCCCGGGACTGGAGGAAACACCATATATTTT,CAWSVDPPGTGGNTIYF
-,TRBJ2-1,TRBV9,-,TGTGCCAGCAGCGTAGCGGAGTCAAAGCCCCAAGACAATGAGCAGTTCTTC,CASSVAESKPQDNEQFF